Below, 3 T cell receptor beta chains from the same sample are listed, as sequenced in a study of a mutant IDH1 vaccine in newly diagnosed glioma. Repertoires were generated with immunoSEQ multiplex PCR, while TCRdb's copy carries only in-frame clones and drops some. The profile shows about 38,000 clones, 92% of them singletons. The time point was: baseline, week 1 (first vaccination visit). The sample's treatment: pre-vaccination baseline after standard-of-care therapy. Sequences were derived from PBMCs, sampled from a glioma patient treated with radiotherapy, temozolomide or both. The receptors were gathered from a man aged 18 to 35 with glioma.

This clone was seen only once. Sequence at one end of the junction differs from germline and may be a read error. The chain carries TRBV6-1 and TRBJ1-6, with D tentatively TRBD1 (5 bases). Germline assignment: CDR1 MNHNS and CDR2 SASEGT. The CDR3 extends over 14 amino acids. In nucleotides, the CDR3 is TGTGCCAGCAGTGAATTAGGGACCAAAGAAGGGTTGCGCTTT. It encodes CASSELGTKEGLRF.

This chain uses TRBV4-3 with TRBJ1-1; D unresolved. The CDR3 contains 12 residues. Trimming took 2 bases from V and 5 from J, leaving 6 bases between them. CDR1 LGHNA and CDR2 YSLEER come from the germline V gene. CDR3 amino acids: CASSQSRTEAFF. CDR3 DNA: TGCGCCAGCAGCCAATCAAGGACTGAAGCTTTCTTT.

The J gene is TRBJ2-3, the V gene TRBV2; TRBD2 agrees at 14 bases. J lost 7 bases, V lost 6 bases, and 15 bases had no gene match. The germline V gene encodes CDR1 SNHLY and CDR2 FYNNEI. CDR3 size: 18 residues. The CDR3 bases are TGTGCCAGCAGCCTCTTTCCTGGACTAGCGGGAGGAACTAATACGCAGTATTTT. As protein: CASSLFPGLAGGTNTQYF.